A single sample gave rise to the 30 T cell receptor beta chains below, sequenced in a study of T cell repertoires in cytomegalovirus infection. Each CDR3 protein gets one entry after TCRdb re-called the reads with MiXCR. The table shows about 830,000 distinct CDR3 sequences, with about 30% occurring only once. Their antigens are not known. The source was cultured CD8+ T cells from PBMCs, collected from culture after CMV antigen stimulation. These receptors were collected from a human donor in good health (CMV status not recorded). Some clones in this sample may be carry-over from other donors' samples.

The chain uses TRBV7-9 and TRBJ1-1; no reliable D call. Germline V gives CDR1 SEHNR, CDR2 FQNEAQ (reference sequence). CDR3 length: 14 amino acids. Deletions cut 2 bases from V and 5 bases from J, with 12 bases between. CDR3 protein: CASSLLTPWTEAFF. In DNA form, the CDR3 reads TGTGCCAGCAGCTTACTCACACCTTGGACTGAAGCTTTCTTT.

The CDR3 reads CASSYPFYPANTQYF. CDR3 DNA sequence: TGTGCCAGCAGTTACCCGTTTTACCCGGCAAATACGCAGTATTTT. The chain uses TRBV6-2 or TRBV6-3 and TRBJ2-3; D gene uncertain. V lost 2 bases and J 7 bases, leaving 16 bases between the germline ends. The CDR3 covers 15 residues. Looked up from germline, CDR1 is MNHEY and CDR2 is SVGEGT.

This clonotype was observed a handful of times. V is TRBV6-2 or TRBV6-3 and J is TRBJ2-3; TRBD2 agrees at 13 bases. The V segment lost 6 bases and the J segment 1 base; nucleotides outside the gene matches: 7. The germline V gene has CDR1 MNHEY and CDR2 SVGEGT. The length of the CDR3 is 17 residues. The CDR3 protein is CASSQQGLAGRTDTQYF. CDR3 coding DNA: TGTGCCAGCAGCCAGCAGGGACTAGCGGGGCGCACAGATACGCAGTATTTT.

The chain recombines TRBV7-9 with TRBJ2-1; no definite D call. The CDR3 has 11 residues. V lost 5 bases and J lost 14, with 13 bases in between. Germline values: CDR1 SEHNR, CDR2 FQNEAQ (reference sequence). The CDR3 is CASSASERKFF. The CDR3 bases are TGTGCCAGCAGCGCCTCTGAACGAAAGTTCTTC.

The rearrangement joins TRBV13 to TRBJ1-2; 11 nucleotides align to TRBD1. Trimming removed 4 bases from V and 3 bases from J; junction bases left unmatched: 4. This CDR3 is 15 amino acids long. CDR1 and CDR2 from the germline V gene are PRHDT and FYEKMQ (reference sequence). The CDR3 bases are TGTGCCAGCAGCTCCCGGGACAGGGGGGACTATGGCTACACCTTC. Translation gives CASSSRDRGDYGYTF.

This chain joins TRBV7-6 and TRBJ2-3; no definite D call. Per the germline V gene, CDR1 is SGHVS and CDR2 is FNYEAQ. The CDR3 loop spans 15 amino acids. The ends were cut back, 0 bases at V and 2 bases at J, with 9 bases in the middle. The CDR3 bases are TGTGCCAGCAGCTTAGCGAACAGCCACACAGATACGCAGTATTTT. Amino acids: CASSLANSHTDTQYF.

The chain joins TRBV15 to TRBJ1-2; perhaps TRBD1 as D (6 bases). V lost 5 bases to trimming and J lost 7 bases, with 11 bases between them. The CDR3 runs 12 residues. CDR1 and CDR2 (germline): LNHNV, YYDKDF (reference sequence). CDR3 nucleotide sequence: TGTGCCACCAGCCAAGGGACATTTGGCTACACCTTC. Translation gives CATSQGTFGYTF.

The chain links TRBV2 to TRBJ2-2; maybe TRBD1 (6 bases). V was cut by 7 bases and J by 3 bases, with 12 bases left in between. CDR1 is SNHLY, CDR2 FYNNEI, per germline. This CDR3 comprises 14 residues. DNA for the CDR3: TGTGCCAGCAAACGGGCAGGGGACACCGGGGAGCTGTTTTTT. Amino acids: CASKRAGDTGELFF. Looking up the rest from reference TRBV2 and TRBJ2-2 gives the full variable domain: EPEVTQTPSHQVTQMGQEVILRCVPISNHLYFYWYRQILGQKVEFLVSFYNNEISEKSEIFDDQFSVERPDGSNFTLKIRSTKLEDSAMYFCASKRAGDTGELFFGEGSRLTVL.

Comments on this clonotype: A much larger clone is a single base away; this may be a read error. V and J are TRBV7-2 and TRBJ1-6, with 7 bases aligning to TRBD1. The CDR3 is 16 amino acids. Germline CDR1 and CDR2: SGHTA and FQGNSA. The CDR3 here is CASSLARGFGYSPFHF. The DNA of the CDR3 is TGTGCCAGCAGCTTAGCCAGGGGGTTCGGATATTCACCCTTCCACTTT.

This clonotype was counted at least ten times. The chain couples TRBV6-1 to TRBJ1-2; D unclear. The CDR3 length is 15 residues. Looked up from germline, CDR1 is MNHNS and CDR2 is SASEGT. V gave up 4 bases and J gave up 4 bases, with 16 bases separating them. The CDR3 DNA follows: TGTGCCAGCAGTGCCCGTCTCTCCCCAGGCTATGGCTACACCTTC. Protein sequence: CASSARLSPGYGYTF.

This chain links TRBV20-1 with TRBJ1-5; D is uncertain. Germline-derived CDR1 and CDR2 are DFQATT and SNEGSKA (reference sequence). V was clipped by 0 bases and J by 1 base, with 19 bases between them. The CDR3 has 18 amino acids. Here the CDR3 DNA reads TGCAGTGCTAGAGATGATGCACCAAAACGTACAAGCAATCAGCCCCAGCATTTT. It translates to CSARDDAPKRTSNQPQHF.

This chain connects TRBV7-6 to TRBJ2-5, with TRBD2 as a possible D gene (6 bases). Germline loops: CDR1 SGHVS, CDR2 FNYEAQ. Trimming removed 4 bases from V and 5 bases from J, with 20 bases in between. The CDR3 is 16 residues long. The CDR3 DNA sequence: TGTGCCAGCAGCTCTCTAGCGTATGTGAGTGGGGAGACCCAGTACTTC. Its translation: CASSSLAYVSGETQYF.

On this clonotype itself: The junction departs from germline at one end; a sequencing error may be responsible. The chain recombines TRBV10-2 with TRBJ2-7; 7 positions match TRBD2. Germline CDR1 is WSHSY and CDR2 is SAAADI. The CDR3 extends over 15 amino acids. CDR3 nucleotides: TGTGCCAGCAGTGAGGGAGGGGCCCCATCCTACGAGCAGTACTTC. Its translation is CASSEGGAPSYEQYF.

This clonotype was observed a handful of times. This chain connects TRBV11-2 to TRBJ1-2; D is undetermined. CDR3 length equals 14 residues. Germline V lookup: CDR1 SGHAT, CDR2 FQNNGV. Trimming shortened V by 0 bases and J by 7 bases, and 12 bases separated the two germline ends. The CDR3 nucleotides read TGTGCCAGCAGCTTAGATATAAGGGATAGTGGCTACACCTTC. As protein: CASSLDIRDSGYTF.

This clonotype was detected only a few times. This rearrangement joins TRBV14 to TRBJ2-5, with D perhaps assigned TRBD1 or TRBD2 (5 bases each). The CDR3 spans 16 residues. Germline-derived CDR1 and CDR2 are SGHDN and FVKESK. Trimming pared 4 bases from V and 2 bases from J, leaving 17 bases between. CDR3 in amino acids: CASSPYIGTVQETQYF. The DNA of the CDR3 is TGTGCCAGCAGCCCTTACATCGGGACGGTTCAAGAGACCCAGTACTTC.

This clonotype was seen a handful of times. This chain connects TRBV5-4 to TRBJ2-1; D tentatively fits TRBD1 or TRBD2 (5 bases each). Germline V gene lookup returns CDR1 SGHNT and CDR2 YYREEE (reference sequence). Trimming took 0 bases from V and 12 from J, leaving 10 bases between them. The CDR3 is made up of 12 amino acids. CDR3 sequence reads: CASSLDGDGQFF. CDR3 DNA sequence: TGTGCCAGCAGCTTGGACGGGGACGGGCAGTTCTTC.

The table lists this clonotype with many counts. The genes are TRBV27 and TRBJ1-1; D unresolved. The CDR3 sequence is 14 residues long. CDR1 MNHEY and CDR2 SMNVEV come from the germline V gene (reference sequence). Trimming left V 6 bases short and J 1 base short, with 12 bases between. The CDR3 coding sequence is TGTGCCAGCAGCTTAGCGGTCTCGAACACTGAAGCTTTCTTT. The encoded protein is CASSLAVSNTEAFF.

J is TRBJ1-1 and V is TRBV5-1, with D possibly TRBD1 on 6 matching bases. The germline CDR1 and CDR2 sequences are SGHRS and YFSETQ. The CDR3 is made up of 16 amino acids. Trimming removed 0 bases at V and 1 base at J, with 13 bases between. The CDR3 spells CASSLALVGQNTEAFF. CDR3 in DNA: TGCGCCAGCAGCTTGGCCTTGGTGGGACAGAACACTGAAGCTTTCTTT.

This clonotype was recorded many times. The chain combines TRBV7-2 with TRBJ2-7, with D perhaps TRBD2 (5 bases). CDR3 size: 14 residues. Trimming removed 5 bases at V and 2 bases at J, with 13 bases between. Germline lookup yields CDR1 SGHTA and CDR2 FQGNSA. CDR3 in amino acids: CASSQAPGTYEQYF. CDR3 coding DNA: TGTGCCAGCAGCCAGGCGCCGGGGACCTACGAGCAGTACTTC.

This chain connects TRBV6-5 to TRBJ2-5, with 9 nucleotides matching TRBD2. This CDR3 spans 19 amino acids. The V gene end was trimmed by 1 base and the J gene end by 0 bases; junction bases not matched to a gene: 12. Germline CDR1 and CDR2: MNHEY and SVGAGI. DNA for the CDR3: TGTGCCAGCAGTTACTTAAGGCCTAGCGGGGCGACGTACCAAGAGACCCAGTACTTC. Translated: CASSYLRPSGATYQETQYF.

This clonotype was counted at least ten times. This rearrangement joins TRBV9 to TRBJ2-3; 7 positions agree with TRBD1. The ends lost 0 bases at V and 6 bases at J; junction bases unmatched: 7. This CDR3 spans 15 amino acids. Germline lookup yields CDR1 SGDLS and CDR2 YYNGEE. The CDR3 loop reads CASSVETGPRDTQYF. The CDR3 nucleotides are TGTGCCAGCAGCGTAGAGACAGGGCCTAGGGATACGCAGTATTTT.

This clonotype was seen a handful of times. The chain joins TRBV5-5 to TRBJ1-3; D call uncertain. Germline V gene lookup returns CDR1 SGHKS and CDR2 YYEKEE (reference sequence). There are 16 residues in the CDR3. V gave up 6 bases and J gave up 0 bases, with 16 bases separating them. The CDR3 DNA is TGTGCCAGCAACATGGCCCAAGGGAGCTCTGGAAACACCATATATTTT. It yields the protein CASNMAQGSSGNTIYF.

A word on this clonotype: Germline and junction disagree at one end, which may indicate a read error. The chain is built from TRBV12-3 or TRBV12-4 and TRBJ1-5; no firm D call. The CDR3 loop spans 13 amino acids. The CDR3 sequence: CVSSTNLGQRGHF. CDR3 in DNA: TGTGTCAGCAGTACGAATCTGGGCCAGCGGGGGCATTTT.

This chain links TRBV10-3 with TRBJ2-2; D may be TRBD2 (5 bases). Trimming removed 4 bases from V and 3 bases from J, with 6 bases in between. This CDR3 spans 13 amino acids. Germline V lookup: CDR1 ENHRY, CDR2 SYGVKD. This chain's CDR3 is CAISARDTGELFF. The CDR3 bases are TGTGCCATCAGTGCGAGGGACACCGGGGAGCTGTTTTTT.

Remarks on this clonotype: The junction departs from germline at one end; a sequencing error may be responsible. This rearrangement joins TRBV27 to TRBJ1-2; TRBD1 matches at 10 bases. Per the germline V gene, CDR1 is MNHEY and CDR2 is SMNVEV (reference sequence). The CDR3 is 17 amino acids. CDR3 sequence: CASSSIRDRGANYGYNF. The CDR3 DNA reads TGTGCCAGCAGTTCCATCCGGGACAGGGGAGCTAACTATGGCTACAACTTC.

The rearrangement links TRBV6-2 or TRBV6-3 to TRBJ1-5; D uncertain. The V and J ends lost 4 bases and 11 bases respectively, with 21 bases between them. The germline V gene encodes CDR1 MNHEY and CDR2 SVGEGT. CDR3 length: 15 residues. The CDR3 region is CASSSPEDGPWSQHF. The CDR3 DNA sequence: TGTGCCAGCAGTTCCCCCGAGGACGGACCATGGTCCCAGCATTTT.

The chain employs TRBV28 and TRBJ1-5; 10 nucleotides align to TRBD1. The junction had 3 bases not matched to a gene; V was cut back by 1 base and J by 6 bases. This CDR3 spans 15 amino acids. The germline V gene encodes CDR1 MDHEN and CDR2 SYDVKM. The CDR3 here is CASSLSTGGGQPQHF. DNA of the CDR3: TGTGCCAGCAGTTTATCGACAGGGGGCGGTCAGCCCCAGCATTTT.

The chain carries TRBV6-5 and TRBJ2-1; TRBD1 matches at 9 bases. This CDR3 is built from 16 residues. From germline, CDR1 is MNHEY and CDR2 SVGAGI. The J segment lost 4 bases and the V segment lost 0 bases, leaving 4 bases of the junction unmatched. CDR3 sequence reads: CASSYSTTGGYNEQFF. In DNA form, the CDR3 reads TGTGCCAGCAGTTACTCGACGACAGGGGGGTACAATGAGCAGTTCTTC.

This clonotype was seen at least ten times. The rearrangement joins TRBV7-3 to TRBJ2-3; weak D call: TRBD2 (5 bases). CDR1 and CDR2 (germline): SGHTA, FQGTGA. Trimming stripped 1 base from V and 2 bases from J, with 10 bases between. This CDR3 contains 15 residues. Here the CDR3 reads CASSLIGLNTDTQYF. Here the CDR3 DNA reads TGTGCCAGCAGCTTAATCGGACTGAACACAGATACGCAGTATTTT.

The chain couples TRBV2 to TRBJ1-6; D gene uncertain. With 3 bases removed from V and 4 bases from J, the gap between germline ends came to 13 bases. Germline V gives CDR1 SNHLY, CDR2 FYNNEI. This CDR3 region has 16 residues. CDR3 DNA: TGTGCCAGCAGTGACGGGCACAGTCGTTATAATTCACCCCTCCACTTT. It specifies CASSDGHSRYNSPLHF.